The 15 T cell receptor beta chains below were found in one sample sequenced in a study of tumor-infiltrating lymphocytes in glioblastoma multiforme. TCR beta libraries were built from RNA through three nested multiplex PCR rounds using modified ARM-PCR. Each CDR3 protein gets one entry after TCRdb re-called the multiplex PCR reads with MiXCR. The table lists about 15,000 distinct CDR3 sequences, over 65% of them singletons. Sequencing input: brain tumor tissue. The receptors were gathered from a male donor with glioblastoma.

Details on this clonotype: One junction end does not reproduce the germline sequence, and a read error may be involved. The genes are TRBV5-1 and TRBJ2-7; perhaps D is TRBD1 or TRBD2 (5 bases each). The germline V gene has CDR1 SGHRS and CDR2 YFSETQ. CDR3 size: 16 residues. Written as DNA, the CDR3 is TGCGCCGGCAGCTTGGGGGTCGGACGGGGCTTGGGCGAGCAGTACTTC. This codes for CAGSLGVGRGLGEQYF.

V is TRBV29-1 and J is TRBJ2-2; D is undetermined. The germline gives CDR1 SQVTM, CDR2 ANQGSEA. The CDR3 covers 15 residues. Trimming left V 7 bases short and J 1 base short, with 16 bases between. The CDR3 DNA is TGCAGCGCACGTGATAATGGAGTGAACACCGGGGAGCTGTTTTTT. Its protein product is CSARDNGVNTGELFF.

About this clonotype itself: One junction end does not reproduce the germline sequence, and a read error may be involved. The chain uses TRBV11-2 and TRBJ2-5, with 9 bases fitting TRBD1. CDR3 size: 17 residues. Germline CDR1 and CDR2: SGHAT and FQNNGV. CDR3 DNA sequence: TGTGCCAGCAGCCCCCATAGGGACAGGGAGGGGATAGAGACCCAGCACTTC. Translation: CASSPHRDREGIETQHF.

Turning to this clonotype: At one boundary the junction diverges from the germline segment, which might be a read error. The chain links TRBV11-2 to TRBJ2-5, with D perhaps TRBD2 (6 bases). The length of the CDR3 is 15 residues. Germline-derived CDR1 and CDR2 are SGHAT and FQNNGV. The CDR3 reads CASSLGDSGIESQYF. The CDR3 nucleotides read TGTGCCAGCAGCTTAGGGGACTCGGGCATAGAGTCCCAGTACTTC.

This clonotype was observed a single time. The CDR3 end shows no conserved phenylalanine or tryptophan, and so a read error is likely. The rearrangement links TRBV6-6 to TRBJ2-5; D is undetermined. Trimming stripped 4 bases from V and 5 bases from J, with 5 bases between. The CDR3 contains 11 residues. CDR1 MNHNY and CDR2 SVGAGI come from the germline V gene (reference sequence). The CDR3 coding sequence is TGTGCCAGCAGTTCACGTGAGACCCAGTACTAC. Protein product: CASSSRETQYY.

The rearrangement joins TRBV20-1 to TRBJ2-5, with D perhaps matching TRBD2 (5 bases). Germline V gives CDR1 DFQATT, CDR2 SNEGSKA (reference sequence). The ends were cut back, 4 bases at V and 4 bases at J, with 13 bases in the middle. This CDR3 is 13 amino acids long. The CDR3 here is CSATPTNGETQYF. CDR3 DNA: TGCAGTGCTACTCCGACTAACGGAGAGACCCAGTACTTC.

This clonotype turned up a few times. One end of the junction fails to match germline, which may point to a read error. The J gene is TRBJ1-3, the V gene TRBV6-2 or TRBV6-3; 8 nucleotides match TRBD1. The CDR3 has 14 amino acids. The germline V gene has CDR1 MNHEY and CDR2 SVGEGT. DNA for the CDR3: TGTGCCAGCAGTTACGCCGACCGGGACAGGAAACGACTATTT. It encodes CASSYADRDRKRLF.

Turning to this clonotype: An end of the junction differs from the germline gene, which may be a read error. The chain recombines TRBV6-6 with TRBJ2-5; 8 bases are a match to TRBD2. The length of the CDR3 is 14 residues. Germline V CDR1 and CDR2: MNHNY, SVGAGI (reference sequence). The CDR3 coding sequence is TGTGCCAGCAATACTAACGGGGGGGCGGAGACCCGGTACTTC. Amino acid sequence: CASNTNGGAETRYF.

The rearrangement uses TRBV20-1 and TRBJ2-7; possibly TRBD2 for D (7 bases). The CDR3 runs to 16 residues. The V gene lost 1 base and the J gene lost 4 bases, with 20 bases spanning the gap. CDR1 is DFQATT and CDR2 is SNEGSKA in the germline V gene (reference sequence). The CDR3 loop reads CSARGISGGGGYEQYF. In nucleotides, the CDR3 is TGCAGTGCTAGAGGGATTAGCGGAGGGGGGGGTTACGAGCAGTACTTC.

This clonotype was detected a few times. A read error is possible here, since a much larger clone lies one base away. The chain employs TRBV12-3 or TRBV12-4 and TRBJ2-1; D is ambiguous. CDR3 size: 11 residues. The CDR3 coding sequence is TGTACCAGCAGTCTGTACAATGGGCAGTTCTTC. The encoded protein is CTSSLYNGQFF.

Details on this clonotype: A single base separates this from a much larger clone, so it may be a read error. The rearrangement joins TRBV27 to TRBJ2-7; a weak D match, TRBD2 (6 bases). V lost 5 bases, J lost 6 bases, and 20 bases lay in between. Germline V gene sequence: CDR1 MNHEY, CDR2 SMNVEV (reference sequence). CDR3 length: 15 residues. CDR3 sequence: CASSPTRGWDFEQYF. In DNA form, the CDR3 reads TGTGCCAGCAGTCCCACCCGTGGATGGGACTTCGAGCAGTACTTC.

Remarks on this clonotype: Here the CDR3 omits its conserved ending phenylalanine or tryptophan, so a read error is the likely source. The V and J genes are TRBV20-1 and TRBJ1-5; no reliable D call. CDR3 size: 13 residues. V dropped 6 bases and J dropped 3 bases, with 12 bases sitting between them. CDR1 DFQATT and CDR2 SNEGSKA come from the germline V gene (reference sequence). CDR3 in amino acids: CSATLTDNQPQHL. CDR3 nucleotide sequence: TGCAGTGCCACCCTGACGGACAATCAGCCCCAGCATCTT.

Remarks on this clonotype: Mismatch with germline at one junction end may stem from a read error. The chain is built from TRBV20-1 and TRBJ2-3; 12 positions agree with TRBD2. This CDR3 comprises 20 residues. Germline-derived CDR1 and CDR2 are DFQATT and SNEGSKA (reference sequence). CDR3 residues: CSASRPELAGGPSSTDTQYF. The CDR3 DNA reads TGCAGTGCTAGTCGCCCCGAACTAGCGGGAGGCCCGAGTAGCACAGATACGCAGTACTTT.

This clonotype was recorded once. V gene TRBV11-2 combines with J gene TRBJ1-4; D may be TRBD1 (6 bases). The CDR3 spans 15 residues. The V end lost 5 bases, the J end lost 6 bases, and 16 bases lay between the germline ends. Germline V gene lookup returns CDR1 SGHAT and CDR2 FQNNGV. This CDR3 reads CASSQPGAGDEKLFF. CDR3 nucleotides: TGTGCCAGCAGCCAACCGGGGGCGGGGGATGAAAAACTGTTTTTT.

Concerning this clonotype: No conserved phenylalanine or tryptophan ends this CDR3, so it is likely a read error. The gene calls are TRBV20-1 and TRBJ2-4, with 10 bases that match TRBD1. CDR1 DFQATT and CDR2 SNEGSKA come from the germline V gene (reference sequence). This CDR3 has 19 amino acids. The DNA of the CDR3 is TGCAGTGCTGGAGACCCGGACAGGGGGATTCGGAAAGCCAAAAGCATTCAGTACTTG. Translated, it gives CSAGDPDRGIRKAKSIQYL.